This TCR beta chain was documented in a study of Ad26.COV2.S vaccination and SARS-CoV-2 variants. About this clone itself: Antigen unknown.

Per germline, CDR1 SGHRS and CDR2 YFSETQ. This CDR3 contains 13 residues. Between the trimmed V and J ends, which lost 0 bases and 8 bases, there was a span of 11 bases. Treatment in this sample: around 19 received Ad26.COV2.S at low or high dose, single or two shots; about 5 received placebo; per-sample allocation not given. Day 63 after the first injection of vaccine or placebo was the sampling time. Vaccination employed an Ad26 vector expressing the Wuhan-strain SARS-CoV-2 spike. Study-level results: Placebo recipients trailed vaccine recipients in spike-specific TCR breadth.

Sequenced by immunoSEQ multiplex PCR; TCRdb stores in-frame clones only, minus some. The table has 300,000 to 400,000 clones, roughly nine tenths seen once; the top ten hold 6.4%. This specimen was peripheral blood, taken in a trial of Ad26.COV2.S vaccine versus placebo. The chain links TRBV5-1 to TRBJ1-2; D not resolved. This clonotype was obtained from a person aged 18-65 years who received the Ad26.COV2.S COVID-19 vaccine or a placebo. CDR3 sequence reads: CASSLEDRRGYTF. As DNA, the CDR3 is TGCGCCAGCAGCTTGGAGGACCGAAGAGGCTACACCTTC.